The clone carrying this T cell receptor beta chain was counted at least ten times. As yet, its antigen is unknown. CDR1 is SGHTA and CDR2 is FQGTGA in the germline V gene. This CDR3 comprises 13 residues. Trimming removed 4 bases at V and 7 bases at J, with 11 bases between. This specimen comes from a study of T cells in Graves' hyperthyroidism and ophthalmopathy. Findings and limits, study-wide: Before onset, ophthalmopathy was predicted by the model a median about six months earlier.

The TCR beta CDR3 regions underwent amplification using RNA transcripts as the source. First-round RT-PCR of the TCR CDR3 relied on the HTBI primer set. From the multiplex PCR reads, TCRdb called clonotypes with MiXCR, one entry per CDR3 protein. In the table there are 500,000 to 800,000 distinct CDR3 sequences, less than 45% of which are singletons. Patients showing uncontrolled infection, other autoimmune disease, pregnancy or lactation were ineligible. The diagnostic basis comprised clinical symptoms, serum thyroxine and TRAb, thyroid ultrasound and orbital computed tomography. Sequencing input: peripheral blood or thyroid tissue (not recorded which). The chain is built from TRBV7-3 and TRBJ1-5; D not resolved. The TCR comes from an adult man with Graves' disease, either hyperthyroidism or ophthalmopathy (not recorded which). Written as DNA, the CDR3 is TGTGCCAGCAGCTCAACCGTCAGGCAGCCCCAGCATTTT. It translates to CASSSTVRQPQHF.